What follows are 6 T cell receptor beta chains derived from one specimen sequenced in a study of blood T cells in healthy people across ages. Together with a sample-barcoded 5' primer, a J-beta primer mix was included in a second PCR lasting roughly 6 to 12 cycles. TCRdb redid the calling of the 5' RACE reads with MiXCR, one entry per CDR3 protein. The sample lists hundreds of thousands of distinct CDR3 sequences; around 45% were seen once. The sequenced sample was blood. The receptors stem from a woman in her fifties or sixties in good health.

This clonotype came up a few times. The rearrangement joins TRBV10-3 to TRBJ2-3; 10 nucleotides align to TRBD2. V was clipped by 10 bases and J by 0 bases; unmatched bases: 4. The germline gives CDR1 ENHRY, CDR2 SYGVKD. CDR3 length: 14 residues. CDR3 bases: TGTGCCACTGGACTAGCGGCAAGCACAGATACGCAGTATTTT. This sequence encodes CATGLAASTDTQYF.

The chain employs TRBV28 and TRBJ1-2; 7 nucleotides line up with TRBD1. With 6 bases clipped from V and 5 bases from J, the junction kept 12 bases outside the gene matches. The CDR3 is 15 residues long. Germline assignment: CDR1 MDHEN and CDR2 SYDVKM. CDR3 DNA: TGTGCCAGCAGCTTTACCCGGACAGGACGGTATGGCTACACCTTC. It codes for CASSFTRTGRYGYTF.

The count of this clonotype is one. The chain recombines TRBV11-2 with TRBJ2-2, with D perhaps TRBD2 (5 bases). CDR3 length equals 19 residues. Germline CDR1 and CDR2: SGHAT and FQNNGV. V gave up 5 bases and J gave up 1 base, with 23 bases separating them. The CDR3 sequence: CASSVRGSSTELNTGELFF. The DNA for the CDR3 is TGTGCCAGCAGCGTAAGAGGGAGTTCAACGGAGCTGAACACCGGGGAGCTGTTTTTT. Combining the CDR3 with reference TRBV11-2 and TRBJ2-2 gives the whole variable domain EAGVAQSPRYKIIEKRQSVAFWCNPISGHATLYWYQQILGQGPKLLIQFQNNGVVDDSQLPKDRFSAERLKGVDSTLKIQPAKLEDSAVYLCASSVRGSSTELNTGELFFGEGSRLTVL.

This clonotype turned up a few times. CDR3 nucleotides: TGCGCCAGCAGTTATACCGGACAGGGCCCCTACGAGCAGTACTTC. Translation: CASSYTGQGPYEQYF. The chain employs TRBV5-1 and TRBJ2-7; 8 nucleotides line up with TRBD1. Looked up from germline, CDR1 is SGHRS and CDR2 is YFSETQ. CDR3 length: 15 residues. Unmatched junction bases numbered 9, after V lost 5 bases and J lost 2 bases.

The gene calls are TRBV28 and TRBJ1-5; 7 positions agree with TRBD1. The ends lost 7 bases at V and 1 base at J; junction bases unmatched: 13. Germline CDR1 MDHEN, CDR2 SYDVKM. This CDR3 contains 17 residues. In nucleotides, the CDR3 is TGTGCCAGCACCCCTTCGGACAGGCGTAGAAGCAATCAGCCCCAGCATTTT. Its translation is CASTPSDRRRSNQPQHF.

This clonotype was counted only a few times. The chain employs TRBV24-1 and TRBJ2-5; 8 bases map to TRBD1. The CDR3 has 16 residues. Trimming cost V 5 bases and J 5 bases; bases outside gene matches: 12. CDR1 and CDR2 from the germline V gene are KGHDR and SFDVKD. The DNA for the CDR3 is TGTGCCACCAGTGGTATCTCTCAGGGGGCAGCGGAGACCCAGTACTTC. The encoded protein is CATSGISQGAAETQYF.